This T cell receptor (beta chain) appears in the sequencing data of a study of T cells in Graves' hyperthyroidism and ophthalmopathy. The study's findings and limits: A model using 13 V-J features told ophthalmopathy apart from stable hyperthyroidism.

CDR3 length: 17 amino acids. Germline CDR1 and CDR2: SGHKS and YYEKEE (reference sequence). Trimming shortened V by 0 bases and J by 0 bases, and 12 bases separated the two germline ends. As to this clonotype: The antigen is not known.

With duration under 3 months, ophthalmopathy was active: Clinical Activity Score at least 3, NOSPECS at least 4. RNA transcripts were the template for amplifying TCR beta CDR3 regions. Researchers ran a first-round RT-PCR on the TCR CDR3 using the HTBI primer set. From the multiplex PCR reads, TCRdb called clonotypes with MiXCR, one entry per CDR3 protein. The repertoire consists of under 400,000 distinct CDR3 sequences, with over 12% occurring once and the leading ten covering under 25%. The receptor was derived from a woman aged 60-70 years with Graves' ophthalmopathy. The chain recombines TRBV5-5 with TRBJ2-2; TRBD1 might be the D (5 bases). The specimen was blood. CDR3 in DNA: TGTGCCAGCAGCTTGGAGCATGAACAGGCGAACACCGGGGAGCTGTTTTTT. This encodes CASSLEHEQANTGELFF.